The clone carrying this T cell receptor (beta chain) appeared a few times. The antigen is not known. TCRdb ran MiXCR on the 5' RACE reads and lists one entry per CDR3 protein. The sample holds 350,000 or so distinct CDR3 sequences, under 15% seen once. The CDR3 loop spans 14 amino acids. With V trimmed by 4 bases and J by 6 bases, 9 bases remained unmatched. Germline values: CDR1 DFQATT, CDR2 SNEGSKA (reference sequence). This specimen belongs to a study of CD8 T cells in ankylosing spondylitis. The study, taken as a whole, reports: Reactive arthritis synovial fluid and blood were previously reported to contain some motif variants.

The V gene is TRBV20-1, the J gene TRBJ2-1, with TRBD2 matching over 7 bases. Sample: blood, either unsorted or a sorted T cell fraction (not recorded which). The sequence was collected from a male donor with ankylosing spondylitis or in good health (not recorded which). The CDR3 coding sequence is TGCAGTGCTATGCCGGGGGGAGCCGTCAATGAGCAGTTCTTC. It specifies CSAMPGGAVNEQFF.